One and the same sample provided the 21 T cell receptor beta chains below, sequenced in a study of blood T cell repertoires in COVID-19. Generated by immunoSEQ multiplex PCR, the TCRdb table keeps only in-frame clones and is missing some. The table includes 90,000 or so clones, more than 75% detected once. The specimen was peripheral blood. These receptors all come from a man aged 45-60 years with active COVID-19.

The J gene is TRBJ2-3, the V gene TRBV6-5; possible D gene TRBD1, 5 bases. With 5 bases removed from V and 1 base from J, the gap between germline ends came to 13 bases. CDR1 and CDR2 (germline): MNHEY, SVGAGI. The CDR3 is 15 amino acids. Here the CDR3 DNA reads TGTGCCAGCAGTCCAGGGTTGGTGGGCACAGATACGCAGTATTTT. It specifies CASSPGLVGTDTQYF.

The chain combines TRBV7-2 with TRBJ1-1, with D uncertain. V lost 1 base and J 6 bases, leaving 15 bases between the germline ends. CDR3 length equals 15 residues. Germline V gives CDR1 SGHTA, CDR2 FQGNSA. As DNA, the CDR3 is TGTGCCAGCAGCTTAGATCGAGGCAGCTGGTCTGAAGCTTTCTTT. Its translation is CASSLDRGSWSEAFF. Supplemented by reference TRBV7-2 and TRBJ1-1, the full variable domain reads GAGVSQSPSNKVTEKGKDVELRCDPISGHTALYWYRQSLGQGLEFLIYFQGNSAPDKSGLPSDRFSAERTGGSVSTLTIQRTQQEDSAVYLCASSLDRGSWSEAFFGQGTRLTVV.

The J gene is TRBJ1-2, the V gene TRBV9; D not resolved. The germline CDR1 and CDR2 sequences are SGDLS and YYNGEE. Trimming took 0 bases from V and 2 from J, leaving 8 bases between them. The CDR3 spans 14 residues. CDR3 residues: CASSVAGGNYGYTF. DNA for the CDR3: TGTGCCAGCAGCGTAGCTGGAGGAAACTATGGCTACACCTTC.

The genes are TRBV7-8 and TRBJ2-7; 11 bases are a match to TRBD1. V shed 5 bases, J shed 7 bases, and the junction held 4 bases outside the gene matches. The CDR3 loop spans 13 amino acids. From germline, CDR1 is SGHVS and CDR2 FQNEAQ. CDR3 amino acids: CASSPDRGREQYF. The DNA for the CDR3 is TGTGCCAGCAGCCCGGACAGGGGGCGGGAGCAGTACTTC.

The chain employs TRBV7-2 and TRBJ1-6, with a possible D match to TRBD1 (5 bases). The CDR3 spans 15 residues. Per germline, CDR1 SGHTA and CDR2 FQGNSA. The V and J ends lost 1 base and 7 bases respectively, with 11 bases between them. This chain's CDR3 is CASSLGGERNSPLHF. For the CDR3, the DNA is TGTGCCAGCAGCTTAGGGGGGGAGCGCAATTCACCCCTCCACTTT.

This chain uses TRBV24-1 with TRBJ2-7, with D perhaps TRBD2 (7 bases). The V end lost 4 bases, the J end lost 0 bases, and 15 bases lay between the germline ends. In germline, CDR1 is KGHDR, CDR2 SFDVKD. The CDR3 runs to 16 residues. CDR3 nucleotides: TGTGCCACCAGTGAGGGGGGGGCAGCGAGCTCCTACGAGCAGTACTTC. This translates into CATSEGGAASSYEQYF.

This clone came up a few times. The rearrangement links TRBV28 to TRBJ1-6; D unresolved. The V end was cut by 6 bases, the J end by 8 bases, with 17 bases between. There are 15 residues in the CDR3. The germline V gene has CDR1 MDHEN and CDR2 SYDVKM. In nucleotides, the CDR3 is TGTGCCAGCAGCGGAGGGCGAAGGTTTGATTCACCCCTCCACTTT. Residues: CASSGGRRFDSPLHF.

V usage is TRBV14 and J usage is TRBJ2-7; 10 bases map to TRBD1. The V gene's germline CDR1 is SGHDN and CDR2 FVKESK. J lost 2 bases, V lost 4 bases, and 5 bases had no gene match. This CDR3 has 15 amino acids. The CDR3 spells CASSPGGTGAYEQYF. The CDR3 nucleotides read TGTGCCAGCAGCCCGGGAGGGACAGGGGCCTACGAGCAGTACTTC.

This sequence joins TRBV24-1 and TRBJ1-1; a weak D match, TRBD1 (5 bases). Germline V gives CDR1 KGHDR, CDR2 SFDVKD. This CDR3 is built from 13 residues. V lost 9 bases and J 2 bases, leaving 12 bases between the germline ends. The CDR3 sequence: CATRRQSNTEAFF. CDR3 nucleotides: TGTGCCACCCGGAGACAGAGCAACACTGAAGCTTTCTTT.

The CDR3, as DNA: TGCGCCAGCAAAGACAGAGCAACTAATGAAAAACTGTTTTTT. Amino acids: CASKDRATNEKLFF. V gene TRBV5-1 combines with J gene TRBJ1-4; tentatively, D is TRBD1 (5 bases). V was cut by 6 bases and J by 0 bases, with 9 bases left in between. The germline CDR1 and CDR2 sequences are SGHRS and YFSETQ. The CDR3 length is 14 residues.

This sequence joins TRBV7-9 and TRBJ2-3, with TRBD2 matching 11 bases. The CDR3 is made up of 16 amino acids. Germline V lookup: CDR1 SEHNR, CDR2 FQNEAQ (reference sequence). V lost 4 bases and J lost 4; bases outside the gene matches: 7. The CDR3 here is CASSSLAGGPSDTQYF. In nucleotides, the CDR3 is TGTGCCAGCAGCTCCTTAGCGGGAGGGCCCTCAGATACGCAGTATTTT.

The rearrangement joins TRBV19 to TRBJ2-7; 11 bases match TRBD2. V was clipped by 8 bases and J by 5 bases; unmatched bases: 8. Germline V gene sequence: CDR1 LNHDA, CDR2 SQIVND (reference sequence). The CDR3 loop spans 14 amino acids. CDR3 in amino acids: CASRGTSGINEQYF. CDR3 bases: TGTGCCAGTCGTGGGACTAGCGGAATCAACGAGCAGTACTTC.

The V and J genes are TRBV7-9 and TRBJ1-1; tentative D call: TRBD1 (5 bases). This CDR3 is 14 amino acids long. V was clipped by 0 bases and J by 4 bases, with 9 bases between them. Per germline, CDR1 SEHNR and CDR2 FQNEAQ (reference sequence). CDR3 nucleotide sequence: TGTGCCAGCAGCTTAGCGACCGGGGGCACTGAAGCTTTCTTT. This codes for CASSLATGGTEAFF. The full variable domain, its missing parts supplied by reference TRBV7-9 and TRBJ1-1, is DTGVSQNPRHKITKRGQNVTFRCDPISEHNRLYWYRQTLGQGPEFLTYFQNEAQLEKSRLLSDRFSAERPKGSFSTLEIQRTEQGDSAMYLCASSLATGGTEAFFGQGTRLTVV.

J is TRBJ1-2 and V is TRBV28, with 7 bases fitting TRBD1. The CDR3 covers 13 residues. V was clipped by 7 bases and J by 4 bases; unmatched bases: 6. Per the germline V gene, CDR1 is MDHEN and CDR2 is SYDVKM. The CDR3 here is CASTTGSSYGYTF. The CDR3 DNA reads as TGTGCCAGCACGACAGGGAGTAGCTATGGCTACACCTTC.

The chain links TRBV18 to TRBJ2-5; TRBD2 might be the D (6 bases). Germline CDR1 is KGHSH and CDR2 is LQKENI. V lost 2 bases, J lost 4 bases, and 17 bases lay in between. This CDR3 has 16 residues. CDR3 bases: TGTGCCAGCTCACCAAGAGGACGCCGGGGGTTAGAGACCCAGTACTTC. This codes for CASSPRGRRGLETQYF.

This clone was observed once. The V call is TRBV24-1, the J call TRBJ2-3, with 8 bases that match TRBD2. V lost 5 bases, J lost 2 bases, and 11 bases stayed unmatched. The germline gives CDR1 KGHDR, CDR2 SFDVKD. CDR3 length: 17 residues. DNA for the CDR3: TGTGCCACCAGTGTTGGGGGGATAGCGGGATCCACAGATACGCAGTATTTT. Translating it yields CATSVGGIAGSTDTQYF.

The CDR3 here is CASSSGTFRLEQYF. Here the CDR3 DNA reads TGTGCCAGCAGCTCCGGGACATTTCGCCTCGAGCAGTACTTC. The genes are TRBV6-5 and TRBJ2-7, with D tentatively TRBD1 (6 bases). Trimming removed 6 bases from V and 6 bases from J, with 18 bases in between. The germline V gene has CDR1 MNHEY and CDR2 SVGAGI. The length of the CDR3 is 14 residues.

V is TRBV6-5 and J is TRBJ2-2, with D possibly matching TRBD1 (6 bases). This CDR3 has 14 residues. Germline assignment: CDR1 MNHEY and CDR2 SVGAGI. V gave up 6 bases and J gave up 2 bases, with 10 bases separating them. The CDR3 nucleotides read TGTGCCAGCAGACGACAGGCTAACACCGGGGAGCTGTTTTTT. Its translation is CASRRQANTGELFF.

The chain carries TRBV19 and TRBJ2-1, with TRBD2 matching 11 bases. CDR1 and CDR2 (germline): LNHDA, SQIVND (reference sequence). V dropped 5 bases and J dropped 8; count of bases not matched to a gene: 5. This CDR3 region has 14 residues. As DNA, the CDR3 is TGTGCCAGTAGTCTTAGCGGGGGGGCCCATGAGCAGTTCTTC. Translation: CASSLSGGAHEQFF. The whole variable domain, remainder taken from reference TRBV19 and TRBJ2-1, is DGGITQSPKYLFRKEGQNVTLSCEQNLNHDAMYWYRQDPGQGLRLIYYSQIVNDFQKGDIAEGYSVSREKKESFPLTVTSAQKNPTAFYLCASSLSGGAHEQFFGPGTRLTVL.

The J gene is TRBJ1-2, the V gene TRBV7-6, with 7 bases that match TRBD1. The CDR3 has 15 residues. The V segment lost 1 base and the J segment 4 bases; nucleotides outside the gene matches: 6. Per the germline V gene, CDR1 is SGHVS and CDR2 is FNYEAQ. This CDR3 reads CASSLEVGTAYGYTF. In nucleotides, the CDR3 is TGTGCCAGCAGCTTAGAAGTAGGGACAGCCTATGGCTACACCTTC.

In DNA form, the CDR3 reads TGTGCCAGCAGCCAATTTCCGGGACAGGGGTCCTATGGCTACACCTTC. Its protein is CASSQFPGQGSYGYTF. The rearrangement links TRBV14 to TRBJ1-2, with 10 nucleotides matching TRBD1. Germline CDR1 and CDR2: SGHDN and FVKESK. The CDR3 is made up of 16 amino acids. Losses at the gene ends were 2 bases for V and 4 bases for J; bases not matched to a gene: 7.